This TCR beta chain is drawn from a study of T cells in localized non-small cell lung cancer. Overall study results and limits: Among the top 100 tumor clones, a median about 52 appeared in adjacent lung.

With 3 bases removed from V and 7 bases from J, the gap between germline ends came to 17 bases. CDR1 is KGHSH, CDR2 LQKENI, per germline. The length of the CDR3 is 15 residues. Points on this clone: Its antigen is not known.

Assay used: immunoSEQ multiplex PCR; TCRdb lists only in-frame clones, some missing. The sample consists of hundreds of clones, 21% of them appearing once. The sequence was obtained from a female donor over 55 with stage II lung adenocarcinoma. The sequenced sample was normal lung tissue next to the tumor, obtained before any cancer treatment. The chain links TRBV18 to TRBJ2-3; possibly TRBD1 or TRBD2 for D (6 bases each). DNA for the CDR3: TGTGCCAGCTCACCCCCAGGGGCGGAGGGGTATACGCAGTATTTT. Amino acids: CASSPPGAEGYTQYF.